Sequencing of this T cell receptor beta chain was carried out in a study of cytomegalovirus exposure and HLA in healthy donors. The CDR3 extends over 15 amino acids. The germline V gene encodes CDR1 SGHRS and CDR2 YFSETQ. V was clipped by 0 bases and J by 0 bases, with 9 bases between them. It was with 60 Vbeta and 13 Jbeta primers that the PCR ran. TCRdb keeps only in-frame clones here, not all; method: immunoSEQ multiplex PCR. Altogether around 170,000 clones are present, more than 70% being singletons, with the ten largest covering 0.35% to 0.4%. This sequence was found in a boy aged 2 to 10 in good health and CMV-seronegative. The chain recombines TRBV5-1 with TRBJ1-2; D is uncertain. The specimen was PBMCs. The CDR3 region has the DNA TGCGCCAGCAGCTTGGTCAGTGAAGCTAACTATGGCTACACCTTC. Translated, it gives CASSLVSEANYGYTF.